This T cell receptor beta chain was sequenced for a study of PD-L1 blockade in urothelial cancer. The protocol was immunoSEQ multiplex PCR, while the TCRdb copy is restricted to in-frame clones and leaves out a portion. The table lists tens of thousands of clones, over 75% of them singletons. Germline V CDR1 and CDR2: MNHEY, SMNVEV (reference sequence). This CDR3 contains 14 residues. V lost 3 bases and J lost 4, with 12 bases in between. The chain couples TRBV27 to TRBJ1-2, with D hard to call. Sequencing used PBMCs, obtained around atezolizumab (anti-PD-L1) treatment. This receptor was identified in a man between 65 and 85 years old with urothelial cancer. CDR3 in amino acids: CASSFNGNLYGYTF. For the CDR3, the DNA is TGTGCCAGCAGTTTCAACGGGAACCTCTATGGCTACACCTTC.